The next 9 T cell receptor beta chains were all read from a single sample in a study of cytomegalovirus exposure and HLA in healthy donors. The method was immunoSEQ multiplex PCR; TCRdb's version includes in-frame clones alone and lacks a portion of them. The data contain fewer than 150,000 clones, about 84% of them singletons. The sequenced sample consisted of PBMCs. The receptors here all came from a man aged 18 to 35 in good health and CMV-seronegative.

The chain has TRBV19 and TRBJ1-2; 8 nucleotides align to TRBD1. Per the germline V gene, CDR1 is LNHDA and CDR2 is SQIVND (reference sequence). The junction had 13 bases not matched to a gene; V was cut back by 4 bases and J by 6 bases. This CDR3 is built from 16 residues. CDR3 sequence: CASSTRTGMPGDGYTF. CDR3 in DNA: TGTGCCAGTAGTACCCGGACAGGGATGCCGGGGGATGGCTACACCTTC.

This chain uses TRBV5-4 with TRBJ2-1, with 7 positions matching TRBD2. The ends lost 1 base at V and 4 bases at J; junction bases unmatched: 5. This CDR3 is built from 15 residues. Germline CDR1 is SGHNT and CDR2 is YYREEE (reference sequence). CDR3 amino acids: CASSLRRERYNEQFF. In DNA, the CDR3 is TGTGCCAGCAGCTTGAGGCGGGAGCGATACAATGAGCAGTTCTTC.

This clone was observed once. In DNA, the CDR3 is TGCGCCAGCAGCTTAGGACAGGGGGCTTTAACTTTCTTT. The encoded protein is CASSLGQGALTFF. The rearrangement links TRBV5-1 to TRBJ1-1, with 11 bases lining up with TRBD1. From germline, CDR1 is SGHRS and CDR2 YFSETQ. The ends lost 2 bases at V and 12 bases at J; junction bases unmatched: 6. The CDR3 is 13 amino acids.

This sequence joins TRBV15 and TRBJ1-4; no clear D gene. From germline, CDR1 is LNHNV and CDR2 YYDKDF (reference sequence). V lost 0 bases and J lost 7, with 12 bases in between. The CDR3 totals 15 residues. The CDR3: CATSRDRGGSEKLFF. The CDR3 coding sequence is TGTGCCACCAGCAGAGATCGGGGAGGGAGTGAAAAACTGTTTTTT.

The chain links TRBV7-8 to TRBJ2-1; D gene uncertain. The CDR3 sequence is 13 residues long. Germline CDR1 is SGHVS and CDR2 is FQNEAQ. The V gene lost 1 base and the J gene lost 5 bases, with 6 bases spanning the gap. The CDR3 region has the DNA TGTGCCAGCAGCTTAGGCCGCGACAATGAGCAGTTCTTC. Its protein product is CASSLGRDNEQFF.

The rearrangement links TRBV6-4 to TRBJ2-1, with 7 bases that match TRBD1. With 0 bases clipped from V and 3 bases from J, the junction kept 2 bases outside the gene matches. The CDR3 spans 15 residues. The V gene's germline CDR1 is MRHNA and CDR2 SNTAGT. The CDR3 sequence: CASSDSGGGYNEQFF. The CDR3 DNA is TGTGCCAGCAGTGACTCAGGGGGCGGCTACAATGAGCAGTTCTTC.

In its sample, this clone was seen a few times. The V call is TRBV5-8, the J call TRBJ2-1, with D uncertain. The CDR3 is 13 amino acids. Deletions cut 0 bases from V and 3 bases from J, with 4 bases between. Germline CDR1 SGHTS, CDR2 YDEGEE. CDR3 nucleotides: TGTGCCAGCAGCTTGGCAGTCTACAATGAGCAGTTCTTC. This codes for CASSLAVYNEQFF. Variable domain in full (rest from reference TRBV5-8 and TRBJ2-1): EAGVTQSPTHLIKTRGQQATLRCSPISGHTSVYWYQQALGLGLQFLLWYDEGEERNRGNFPPRFSGRQFPNYSSELNVNALELEDSALYLCASSLAVYNEQFFGPGTRLTVL.

DNA of the CDR3: TGCGCCAGCAGCTTGGGAGCCCAGGCCTACAATGAGCAGTTCTTC. As protein: CASSLGAQAYNEQFF. The rearrangement joins TRBV5-1 to TRBJ2-1; the D is unclear. V shed 0 bases and J shed 2 bases, with 9 bases lying between them. Germline CDR1 reads SGHRS; CDR2 reads YFSETQ. The CDR3 covers 15 residues. The full variable domain, completed using reference TRBV5-1 and TRBJ2-1, is KAGVTQTPRYLIKTRGQQVTLSCSPISGHRSVSWYQQTPGQGLQFLFEYFSETQRNKGNFPGRFSGRQFSNSRSEMNVSTLELGDSALYLCASSLGAQAYNEQFFGPGTRLTVL.

The chain links TRBV9 to TRBJ2-7; maybe TRBD1 (6 bases). The CDR3 loop spans 15 amino acids. The germline CDR1 and CDR2 sequences are SGDLS and YYNGEE. Trimming removed 0 bases at V and 2 bases at J, with 12 bases between. The CDR3 region has the DNA TGTGCCAGCAGCGTAGACGCAGGGGTGACCTACGAGCAGTACTTC. Its translation: CASSVDAGVTYEQYF.